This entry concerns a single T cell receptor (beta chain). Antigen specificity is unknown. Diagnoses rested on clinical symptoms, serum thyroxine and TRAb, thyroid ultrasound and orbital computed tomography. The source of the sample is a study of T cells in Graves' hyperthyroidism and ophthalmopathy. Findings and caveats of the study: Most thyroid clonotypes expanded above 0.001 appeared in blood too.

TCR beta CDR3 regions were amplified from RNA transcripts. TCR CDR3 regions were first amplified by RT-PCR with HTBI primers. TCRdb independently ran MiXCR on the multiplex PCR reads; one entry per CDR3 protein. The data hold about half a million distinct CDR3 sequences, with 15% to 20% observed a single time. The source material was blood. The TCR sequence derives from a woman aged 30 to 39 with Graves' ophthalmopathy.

CDR3 sequence reads: CAWRESSYEQYF. CDR3 DNA: TGTGCCTGGAGGGAAAGCTCCTACGAGCAGTACTTC. V usage is TRBV30 and J usage is TRBJ2-7; D is ambiguous. V lost 3 bases and J lost 0, with 6 bases in between. The length of the CDR3 is 12 residues. Germline-derived CDR1 and CDR2 are GTSNPN and SVGIG (reference sequence).